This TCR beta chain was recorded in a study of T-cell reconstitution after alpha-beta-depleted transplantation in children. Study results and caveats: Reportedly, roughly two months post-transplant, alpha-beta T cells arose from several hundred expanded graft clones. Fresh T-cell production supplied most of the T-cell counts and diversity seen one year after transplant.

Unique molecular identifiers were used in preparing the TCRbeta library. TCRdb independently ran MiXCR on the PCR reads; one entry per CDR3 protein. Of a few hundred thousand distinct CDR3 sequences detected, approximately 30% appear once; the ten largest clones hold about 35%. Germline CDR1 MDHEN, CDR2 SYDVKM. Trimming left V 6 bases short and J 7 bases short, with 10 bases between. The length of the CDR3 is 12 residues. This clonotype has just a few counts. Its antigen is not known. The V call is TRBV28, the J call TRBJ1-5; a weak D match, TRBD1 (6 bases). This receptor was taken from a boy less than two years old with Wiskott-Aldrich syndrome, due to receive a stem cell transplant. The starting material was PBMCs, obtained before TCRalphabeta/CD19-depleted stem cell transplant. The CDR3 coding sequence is TGTGCCAGCAGAAGGGGGGCACAGCCCCAGCATTTT. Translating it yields CASRRGAQPQHF. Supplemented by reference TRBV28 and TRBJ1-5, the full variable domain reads DVKVTQSSRYLVKRTGEKVFLECVQDMDHENMFWYRQDPGLGLRLIYFSYDVKMKEKGDIPEGYSVSREKKERFSLILESASTNQTSMYLCASRRGAQPQHFGDGTRLSIL.